Following are 22 T cell receptor beta chains from one sample sequenced in a study of brain T cells in children with intractable seizures. Described time point: blood from clinic visit 5 months post-surgery; TSC patient then seizure free. Some clones are missing from TCRdb's copy, which holds only in-frame ones; the method was immunoSEQ multiplex PCR. The data hold 340,000 or so clones, with over 90% observed a single time. This sample comprised peripheral blood, obtained 4 to 5 months after surgery. The receptors shown here come from a boy in the first two years of life with tuberous sclerosis and intractable seizures.

The chain links TRBV30 to TRBJ1-2; no reliable D call. Germline V gene sequence: CDR1 GTSNPN, CDR2 SVGIG (reference sequence). The CDR3 runs to 11 residues. CDR3 nucleotide sequence: TGTGCTCTCTCAAGCAGATATGGCTACACCTTC. This translates into CALSSRYGYTF.

The V and J genes are TRBV6-5 and TRBJ2-1; tentative D call: TRBD2 (7 bases). Deletions cut 5 bases from V and 7 bases from J, with 15 bases between. Germline values: CDR1 MNHEY, CDR2 SVGAGI. The length of the CDR3 is 14 residues. CDR3 sequence (DNA): TGTGCCAGCAGTCCCTTGGGAGGGGGGAATGAGCAGTTCTTC. Protein: CASSPLGGGNEQFF.

Only one count was recorded for this clone. The gene calls are TRBV9 and TRBJ1-1, with TRBD1 as a possible D gene (6 bases). CDR1 and CDR2 (germline): SGDLS, YYNGEE. V lost 3 bases, J lost 1 base, and 19 bases lay in between. The CDR3 loop spans 17 amino acids. CDR3 sequence (DNA): TGTGCCAGCAGCGAGGGAACAGGGTCTAAGGGGAACACTGAAGCTTTCTTT. Protein: CASSEGTGSKGNTEAFF.

This clone appeared a single time. The chain carries TRBV11-2 and TRBJ2-7; weak D call: TRBD1 (5 bases). CDR3 size: 13 residues. Per the germline V gene, CDR1 is SGHAT and CDR2 is FQNNGV. Trimming took 1 base from V and 3 from J, leaving 7 bases between them. CDR3 region: CASSLGTNYEQYF. The CDR3 coding sequence is TGTGCCAGCAGCTTAGGGACAAACTACGAGCAGTACTTC.

This clone was picked up a small number of times. CDR3 region: CASGFTANTEAFF. CDR3 nucleotide sequence: TGCGCCAGCGGTTTCACAGCGAACACTGAAGCTTTCTTT. V and J are TRBV5-1 and TRBJ1-1; D unresolved. V was trimmed by 7 bases and J by 1 base, leaving 11 bases between them. Germline V lookup: CDR1 SGHRS, CDR2 YFSETQ. There are 13 residues in the CDR3.

This chain joins TRBV19 and TRBJ2-1; 9 bases agree with TRBD1. CDR3 size: 16 residues. J gave up 9 bases and V 6 bases, and 15 bases lay outside the gene matches. Germline V gene data show CDR1 as LNHDA and CDR2 as SQIVND (reference sequence). CDR3 in DNA: TGTGCCAGTAGCGCCTGGGGACAGGGCGAGCGTCTTGAGCAGTTCTTC. It is translated as CASSAWGQGERLEQFF. The entire variable domain, with the rest obtained from reference TRBV19 and TRBJ2-1, is as follows: DGGITQSPKYLFRKEGQNVTLSCEQNLNHDAMYWYRQDPGQGLRLIYYSQIVNDFQKGDIAEGYSVSREKKESFPLTVTSAQKNPTAFYLCASSAWGQGERLEQFFGPGTRLTVL.

This chain links TRBV10-2 with TRBJ2-7; 7 positions match TRBD1. With 6 bases clipped from V and 2 bases from J, the junction kept 4 bases outside the gene matches. CDR1 is WSHSY and CDR2 is SAAADI in the germline V gene. This CDR3 is built from 13 residues. This chain's CDR3 is CASRNRGTYEQYF. DNA for the CDR3: TGCGCCAGCAGGAACAGGGGAACCTACGAGCAGTACTTC.

Remarks on this clone: The same CDR3 also results from other DNA sequences found in this sample. This chain uses TRBV19 with TRBJ2-2; D might be TRBD2 (6 bases). This CDR3 contains 13 residues. Trimming removed 2 bases from V and 8 bases from J, with 9 bases in between. Looked up from germline, CDR1 is LNHDA and CDR2 is SQIVND (reference sequence). Here the CDR3 DNA reads TGTGCCAGTAGTATACTGGCGGGGGGGGAGCTGTTTTTT. Its protein is CASSILAGGELFF.

This chain uses TRBV15 with TRBJ1-2, with unresolved D. V shed 2 bases and J shed 2 bases, with 9 bases lying between them. The germline gives CDR1 LNHNV, CDR2 YYDKDF (reference sequence). The CDR3 is made up of 14 amino acids. CDR3 amino acids: CATSRRRTNYGYTF. The CDR3 coding sequence is TGTGCCACCAGCAGACGACGGACCAACTATGGCTACACCTTC.

The chain links TRBV11-2 to TRBJ1-2, with no clear D. Germline lookup yields CDR1 SGHAT and CDR2 FQNNGV. This CDR3 spans 16 amino acids. V lost 0 bases to trimming and J lost 2 bases, with 13 bases between them. The DNA of the CDR3 is TGTGCCAGCAGCTTAGATCTTGGCAGAAGCAACTATGGCTACACCTTC. It codes for CASSLDLGRSNYGYTF.

V gene TRBV21-1 combines with J gene TRBJ1-1; whether TRBD1, the table's D call, matches the DNA was not checked. TRBV21-1 is assigned pseudogene status. The CDR3 totals 17 residues. In nucleotides, the CDR3 is TGTGCCAGCAGCAAAGCGCTTTTGGGACAGGGGAACACTGAAGCTTTCTTT. It encodes CASSKALLGQGNTEAFF.

The chain joins TRBV27 to TRBJ1-1, with D uncertain. Looked up from germline, CDR1 is MNHEY and CDR2 is SMNVEV (reference sequence). The V end was cut by 2 bases, the J end by 0 bases, with 7 bases between. This CDR3 contains 14 residues. The CDR3 reads CASSLSELNTEAFF. CDR3 in DNA: TGTGCCAGCAGTTTAAGCGAATTGAACACTGAAGCTTTCTTT.

The genes are TRBV19 and TRBJ2-7; TRBD1 is a possible D gene (5 bases). V lost 2 bases and J 3 bases, leaving 20 bases between the germline ends. The CDR3 is made up of 17 amino acids. CDR1 is LNHDA and CDR2 is SQIVND in the germline V gene (reference sequence). CDR3 sequence (DNA): TGTGCCAGTAGTATAATCCCAACAGGAGAATCCGACTACGAGCAGTACTTC. It is translated as CASSIIPTGESDYEQYF. The whole variable domain, filled in from reference TRBV19 and TRBJ2-7, reads DGGITQSPKYLFRKEGQNVTLSCEQNLNHDAMYWYRQDPGQGLRLIYYSQIVNDFQKGDIAEGYSVSREKKESFPLTVTSAQKNPTAFYLCASSIIPTGESDYEQYFGPGTRLTVT.

The V call is TRBV7-2, the J call TRBJ1-4, with a possible D match to TRBD1 (5 bases). The CDR3 length is 16 residues. CDR1 is SGHTA, CDR2 FQGNSA, per germline. V gave up 5 bases and J gave up 4 bases, with 17 bases separating them. The CDR3: CASSEWGESDNEKLFF. The CDR3 region has the DNA TGTGCCAGCAGCGAGTGGGGGGAGTCAGATAATGAAAAACTGTTTTTT. The full variable domain, its missing parts supplied by reference TRBV7-2 and TRBJ1-4, is GAGVSQSPSNKVTEKGKDVELRCDPISGHTALYWYRQSLGQGLEFLIYFQGNSAPDKSGLPSDRFSAERTGGSVSTLTIQRTQQEDSAVYLCASSEWGESDNEKLFFGSGTQLSVL.

The chain is built from TRBV15 and TRBJ2-3; no clear D gene. The V end lost 0 bases, the J end lost 5 bases, and 18 bases lay between the germline ends. Per germline, CDR1 LNHNV and CDR2 YYDKDF (reference sequence). CDR3 length: 17 amino acids. CDR3 nucleotide sequence: TGTGCCACCAGCAGAGAAGGGTTGGCCCTGCTAAGAGATACGCAGTATTTT. It encodes CATSREGLALLRDTQYF.

The genes are TRBV24-1 and TRBJ2-2; unclear D gene. Germline CDR1 is KGHDR and CDR2 is SFDVKD. CDR3 length: 15 amino acids. Trimming removed 5 bases at V and 0 bases at J, with 9 bases between. The CDR3 sequence: CATSAATANTGELFF. CDR3 sequence (DNA): TGTGCCACCAGTGCAGCAACGGCGAACACCGGGGAGCTGTTTTTT.

This chain uses TRBV9 with TRBJ2-5, with D perhaps being TRBD1 or TRBD2 (6 bases each). The V end lost 0 bases, the J end lost 2 bases, and 14 bases lay between the germline ends. Germline V gene sequence: CDR1 SGDLS, CDR2 YYNGEE. The CDR3 runs to 16 residues. The CDR3 nucleotides read TGTGCCAGCAGCGTAGGCATAGGGGGGATGCAAGAGACCCAGTACTTC. Protein sequence: CASSVGIGGMQETQYF. Looking up the rest from reference TRBV9 and TRBJ2-5 gives the full variable domain: DSGVTQTPKHLITATGQRVTLRCSPRSGDLSVYWYQQSLDQGLQFLIQYYNGEERAKGNILERFSAQQFPDLHSELNLSSLELGDSALYFCASSVGIGGMQETQYFGPGTRLLVL.

The rearrangement uses TRBV6-5 and TRBJ2-7; D possibly corresponds to TRBD2 (5 bases). The length of the CDR3 is 15 residues. The V gene lost 4 bases and the J gene lost 2 bases, with 15 bases spanning the gap. Germline V CDR1 and CDR2: MNHEY, SVGAGI. The CDR3 bases are TGTGCCAGCAGTTCCGACTACCGGCTGACCTACGAGCAGTACTTC. Translating it yields CASSSDYRLTYEQYF.

In its sample, this clone was seen once. V usage is TRBV7-9 and J usage is TRBJ2-3; TRBD1 is a possible D gene (5 bases). V lost 1 base, J lost 2 bases, and 10 bases lay in between. CDR1 is SEHNR, CDR2 FQNEAQ, per germline (reference sequence). The CDR3 covers 15 residues. CDR3 protein: CASSLDGRVTDTQYF. CDR3 DNA sequence: TGTGCCAGCAGCTTAGATGGCAGGGTCACAGATACGCAGTATTTT.

This clone was counted between two and nine times. This rearrangement joins TRBV11-2 to TRBJ2-7; D is unresolved. V lost 5 bases and J 0 bases, leaving 8 bases between the germline ends. Germline-derived CDR1 and CDR2 are SGHAT and FQNNGV. There are 13 residues in the CDR3. The CDR3 loop reads CASSPSGSYEQYF. CDR3 coding DNA: TGTGCCAGCAGCCCGTCGGGCTCCTACGAGCAGTACTTC.

CDR3 region: CASSPRLDHPLYEQYF. Here the CDR3 DNA reads TGTGCCAGCTCACCTAGACTAGACCACCCCCTGTACGAGCAGTACTTC. This chain links TRBV18 with TRBJ2-7; tentatively, D is TRBD2 (6 bases). The V end lost 3 bases, the J end lost 4 bases, and 19 bases lay between the germline ends. Germline values: CDR1 KGHSH, CDR2 LQKENI. The CDR3 covers 16 residues.

V usage is TRBV2 and J usage is TRBJ2-3; 11 nucleotides agree with TRBD2. The CDR3 contains 17 residues. Unmatched junction bases numbered 15, after V lost 8 bases and J lost 5 bases. The germline V gene has CDR1 SNHLY and CDR2 FYNNEI. In nucleotides, the CDR3 is TGTGCCAGCGAGCCTCTTTTTAGCGGGAGGGACGGAGATACGCAGTATTTT. Translating it yields CASEPLFSGRDGDTQYF. The complete variable domain, with remaining parts taken from reference TRBV2 and TRBJ2-3, reads EPEVTQTPSHQVTQMGQEVILRCVPISNHLYFYWYRQILGQKVEFLVSFYNNEISEKSEIFDDQFSVERPDGSNFTLKIRSTKLEDSAMYFCASEPLFSGRDGDTQYFGPGTRLTVL.